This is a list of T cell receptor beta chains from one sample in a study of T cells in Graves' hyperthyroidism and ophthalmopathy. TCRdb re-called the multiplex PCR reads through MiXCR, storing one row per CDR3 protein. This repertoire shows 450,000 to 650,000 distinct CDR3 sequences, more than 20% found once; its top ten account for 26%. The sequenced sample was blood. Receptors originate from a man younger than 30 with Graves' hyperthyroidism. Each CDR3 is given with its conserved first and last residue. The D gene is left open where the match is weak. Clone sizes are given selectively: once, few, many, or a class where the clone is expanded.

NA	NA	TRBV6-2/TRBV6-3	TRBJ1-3	TGTGCCAGCAGATCTACAGGGACCTCTGGAAACACCATATATTTT	CASRSTGTSGNTIYF
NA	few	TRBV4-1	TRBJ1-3	TGCGCCAGCAGCCTTAAGGGCAGCTCTGGAAACACCATATATTTT	CASSLKGSSGNTIYF
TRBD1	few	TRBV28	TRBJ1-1	TGTGCCAGCAGTTTACCTGCCCTAGGACAGGGGTTAGTCGGCACTGAAGCTTTCTTT	CASSLPALGQGLVGTEAFF
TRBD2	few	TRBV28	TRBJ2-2	TGTGCCAGCAGTTCCGGGGGGGCAGGGAAGACCGGGGAGCTGTTTTTT	CASSSGGAGKTGELFF
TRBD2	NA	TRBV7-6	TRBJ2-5	TGTGCCAGCGGGACTAGCGGGCAATTGACCCAGTACTTC	CASGTSGQLTQYF
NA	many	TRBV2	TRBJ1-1	TGTGCCAGCCATGGACTTGGAGGCACTGAAGCTTTCTTT	CASHGLGGTEAFF
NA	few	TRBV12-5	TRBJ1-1	TGTGCTAGTGGCGGGGACACTGAAGCTTTCTTT	CASGGDTEAFF
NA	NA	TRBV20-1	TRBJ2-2	TGCAGTGCCCAGGACTTACTAGAAGGGGAGCTGTTTTTT	CSAQDLLEGELFF
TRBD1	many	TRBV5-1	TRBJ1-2	TGCGCCAGCGGCCAGGGGGGCGACTATGGCTACACCTTC	CASGQGGDYGYTF
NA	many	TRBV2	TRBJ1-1	TGTGCCAGCAGTGTGGATCGGACTGAAGCTTTCTTT	CASSVDRTEAFF
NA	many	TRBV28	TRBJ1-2	TGTGCCACCCGTGGGGCCCAGAACTATGGCTACACCTTC	CATRGAQNYGYTF
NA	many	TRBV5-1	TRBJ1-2	TGCGCCAGCAGCTTGGGACAGGTCCGAACTAACTATGGCTACACCTTC	CASSLGQVRTNYGYTF
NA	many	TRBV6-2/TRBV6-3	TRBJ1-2	TGTGCCAGCAGTTACTCGACGGGGGCAAGGGGCTACACCTTC	CASSYSTGARGYTF
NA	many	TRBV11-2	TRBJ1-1	TGTGCCAGCAGAACCGGTATTATGCCTGAAGCTTTCTTT	CASRTGIMPEAFF
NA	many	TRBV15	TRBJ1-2	TGTGCCACCAGCAGAGAGCGGGACTATGGCTACACCTTC	CATSRERDYGYTF
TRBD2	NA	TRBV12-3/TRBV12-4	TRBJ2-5	TGTGCCAGCAGTTCGCTAGCGGGAGTCTATCGAGAGACCCAGTACTTC	CASSSLAGVYRETQYF
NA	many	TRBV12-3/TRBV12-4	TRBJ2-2	TGTGCCAACAGTTTACTGGGCCCGCCGAACACCGGGGAGCTGTTTTTT	CANSLLGPPNTGELFF
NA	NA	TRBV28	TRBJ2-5	TGTGCCAGCAGTTTAGCGGGGGCCACCGGAGAGACCCAGTACTTC	CASSLAGATGETQYF
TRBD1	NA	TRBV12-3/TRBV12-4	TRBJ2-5	TGTGCCAGCAGTTTAAGTGTGGGGACAGGGGGGCAAGAGACCCAGTACTTC	CASSLSVGTGGQETQYF
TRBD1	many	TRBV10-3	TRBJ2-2	TGTGCCATCAGTTGGACAGGGGGCTCGACCGGGGAGCTGTTTTTT	CAISWTGGSTGELFF
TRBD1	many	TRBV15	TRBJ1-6	TGTGCCACCAGCGGAGGACAGGGGAACAATTCACCCCTCCACTTT	CATSGGQGNNSPLHF
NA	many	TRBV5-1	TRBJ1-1	TGCGCCAGCAGCTTGTCTTCGGAATTGAACACTGAAGCTTTCTTT	CASSLSSELNTEAFF
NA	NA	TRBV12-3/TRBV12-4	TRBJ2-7	TGTGCCAGCAGTTTAGTCGGGCGGAGAGAGCAGTACTTC	CASSLVGRREQYF
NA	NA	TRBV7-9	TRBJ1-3	TGTGCCAGCAGCTTTATCGGATCTGGAAACACCATATATTTT	CASSFIGSGNTIYF
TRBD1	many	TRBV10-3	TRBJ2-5	TGTGCCATCAGGGGGGACAGGGGGAACCAAGAGACCCAGTACTTC	CAIRGDRGNQETQYF
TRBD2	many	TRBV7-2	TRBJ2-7	TGTGCCAGCAGCCCCGGCGGGGGGGGGGCCTACGAGCAGTACTTC	CASSPGGGGAYEQYF
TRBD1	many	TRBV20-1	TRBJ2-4	TGCAGTGCTGCCGGACAGGGGGATCACATTCAGTACTTC	CSAAGQGDHIQYF
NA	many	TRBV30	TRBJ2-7	TGTGCCTGGAGGGGCAGAACCTACGAGCAGTACTTC	CAWRGRTYEQYF
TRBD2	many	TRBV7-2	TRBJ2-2	TGTGCCAGCAGCTCCACCCTAGCGGGGGACACCGGGGAGCTGTTTTTT	CASSSTLAGDTGELFF
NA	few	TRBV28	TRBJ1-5	TGTGCCAGCAGCTATTCAGGACAGCTCTATCAGCCCCAGCATTTT	CASSYSGQLYQPQHF
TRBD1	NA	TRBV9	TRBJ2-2	TGTGCCAGCAGCGTACATGGACAGGGGGACACCGGGGAGCTGTTTTTT	CASSVHGQGDTGELFF
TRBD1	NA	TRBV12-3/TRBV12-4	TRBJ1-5	TGTGCCAGCAGTCGACCAGCCAGGGGGGGATGGCAGCCCCAGCATTTT	CASSRPARGGWQPQHF
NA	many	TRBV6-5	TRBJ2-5	TGTGCCAGCAGTTACGTACGTAGTGAGGGTATCCAAGAGACCCAGTACTTC	CASSYVRSEGIQETQYF
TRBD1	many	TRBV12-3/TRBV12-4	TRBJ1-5	TGTGCCAGCAGTTTAGGACAGGGCGGTCAGCCCCAGCATTTT	CASSLGQGGQPQHF
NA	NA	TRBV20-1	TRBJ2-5	TGCAGTGCTAGTCCCGGGGAAGAGACCCAGTACTTC	CSASPGEETQYF
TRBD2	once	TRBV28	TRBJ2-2	TGTGCCAGCAGTTCCATGGGACTAGCGGGGGCCGGGGAGCTGTTTTTT	CASSSMGLAGAGELFF
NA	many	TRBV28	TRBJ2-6	TGTGCCAGCAGTGGCACCCAGTCTGGGGCCAACGTCCTGACTTTC	CASSGTQSGANVLTF
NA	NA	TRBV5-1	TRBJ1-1	TGCGCCAGCAGCCCCGACGGGGGGCGGATGAACACTGAAGCTTTCTTT	CASSPDGGRMNTEAFF
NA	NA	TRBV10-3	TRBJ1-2	TGTGCCACCCGTCCCTCCAGCGTTGGAGTAAACTATGGCTACACCTTC	CATRPSSVGVNYGYTF
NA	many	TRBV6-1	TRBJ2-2	TGTGCCAGCATTCCCCCTAGGGGGTCCGGGGAGCTGTTTTTT	CASIPPRGSGELFF
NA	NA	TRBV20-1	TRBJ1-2	TGCAGTGCTAGAGATGTCGCGTGGAATGGCTACACCTTC	CSARDVAWNGYTF
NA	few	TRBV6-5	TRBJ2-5	TGTGCCAGCAGTTACTTCCCCTTCGGGTATCAAGAGACCCAGTACTTC	CASSYFPFGYQETQYF
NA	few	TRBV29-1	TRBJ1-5	TGCAGCGTTTCCGAAGGAGGGGGCAATCAGCCCCAGCATTTT	CSVSEGGGNQPQHF
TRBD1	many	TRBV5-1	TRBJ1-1	TGCGCCAGCAGCAAGGACAGGTTGAACACTGAAGCTTTCTTT	CASSKDRLNTEAFF
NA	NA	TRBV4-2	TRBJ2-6	TGTGCCAGCAGCCACCTACAGGCCTCTGGGGCCAACGTCCTGACTTTC	CASSHLQASGANVLTF
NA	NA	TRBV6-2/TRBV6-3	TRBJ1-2	TGTGCCAGCAGTTACCGCGGGACGGGCAAATTCTATGGCTACACCTTC	CASSYRGTGKFYGYTF
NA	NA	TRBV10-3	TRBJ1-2	TGTGCCATCAGTGAGTCGAGGGGCAGGGATAACTATGGCTACACCTTC	CAISESRGRDNYGYTF
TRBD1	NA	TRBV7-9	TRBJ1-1	TGTGCCAGCAGCCAGGGGGGGCGACCTGAAGCTTTCTTT	CASSQGGRPEAFF
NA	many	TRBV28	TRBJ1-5	TGTGCCAGCAGTTTCCAAGCAGGCCGGCATCAGCCCCAGCATTTT	CASSFQAGRHQPQHF
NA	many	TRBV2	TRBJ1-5	TGTGCCAGCAGTGACCCCGGGGAGGGCGTGAATCAGCCCCAGCATTTT	CASSDPGEGVNQPQHF
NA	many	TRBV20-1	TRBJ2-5	TGCAGTGCTAGAGGAATTAGCCTTTACCAAGAGACCCAGTACTTC	CSARGISLYQETQYF
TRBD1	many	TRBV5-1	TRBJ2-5	TGTGCCAGCAGCTTACGGGACAGGGGAGAGACCCAGTACTTC	CASSLRDRGETQYF
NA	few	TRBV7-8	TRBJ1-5	TGTGCCAGCAGCTTATGGGCCGACAGGTCGGGGAGCAATCAGCCCCAGCATTTT	CASSLWADRSGSNQPQHF